Presented here are 6 T cell receptor beta chains from one specimen sequenced in a study of blood T cell repertoires in COVID-19. Generated by immunoSEQ multiplex PCR, the TCRdb table keeps only in-frame clones and is missing some. This sample has over 200,000 clones, with over 75% found just once. The sequencing input was peripheral blood. The receptor source for this set is a man aged 40-49 years with active or convalescent COVID-19.

The J gene is TRBJ1-2, the V gene TRBV3-1 (or the pseudogene TRBV3-2); D is unclear. CDR3 size: 13 residues. V gave up 0 bases and J gave up 4 bases, with 6 bases separating them. In germline, CDR1 is LGHDT, CDR2 YNNKEL (reference sequence). The CDR3 nucleotides are TGTGCCAGCAGCCAAGATTGGGCCTATGGCTACACCTTC. Translated: CASSQDWAYGYTF.

The chain has TRBV7-7 and TRBJ2-1; a possible D gene is TRBD1 (5 bases). Trimming removed 5 bases from V and 0 bases from J, with 14 bases in between. Germline loops: CDR1 SSHAT, CDR2 FNYEAQ (reference sequence). The CDR3 extends over 16 amino acids. The chain's CDR3 is CASSTHRQSSYNEQFF. The CDR3 nucleotides read TGTGCCAGCAGCACTCATAGACAGAGCTCCTACAATGAGCAGTTCTTC.

This chain links TRBV18 with TRBJ2-3; TRBD1 aligns across 7 bases. Germline trimming cut 3 bases from V and 5 bases from J; bases unmatched to any gene: 5. This CDR3 is 14 amino acids long. Per germline, CDR1 KGHSH and CDR2 LQKENI. The CDR3 sequence is CASSPRQGIDTQYF. DNA of the CDR3: TGTGCCAGCTCACCCCGACAGGGCATAGATACGCAGTATTTT.

The chain couples TRBV4-1 to TRBJ1-5; D might be TRBD1 (5 bases). The CDR3 contains 15 residues. V shed 4 bases and J shed 6 bases, with 16 bases lying between them. Germline CDR1 and CDR2: MGHRA and YSYEKL. CDR3 amino acids: CASSPLWGGGQPQHF. As DNA, the CDR3 is TGCGCCAGCAGCCCCCTTTGGGGGGGAGGTCAGCCCCAGCATTTT.

V usage is TRBV24-1 and J usage is TRBJ1-5; D is ambiguous. CDR3 length equals 15 residues. V lost 2 bases to trimming and J lost 4 bases, with 11 bases between them. Germline CDR1 KGHDR, CDR2 SFDVKD. The CDR3 sequence: CATSDSAVRNQPQHF. Here the CDR3 DNA reads TGTGCCACCAGTGATTCTGCCGTCCGGAATCAGCCCCAGCATTTT.

This clone was recorded a few times. The rearrangement joins TRBV5-1 to TRBJ1-3, with a weak D call TRBD1 (6 bases). The germline gives CDR1 SGHRS, CDR2 YFSETQ. CDR3 length: 16 residues. Trimming left V 3 bases short and J 0 bases short, with 13 bases between. The chain's CDR3 is CASSYGQMYSGNTIYF. The CDR3 bases are TGCGCCAGCAGCTACGGACAGATGTACTCTGGAAACACCATATATTTT.